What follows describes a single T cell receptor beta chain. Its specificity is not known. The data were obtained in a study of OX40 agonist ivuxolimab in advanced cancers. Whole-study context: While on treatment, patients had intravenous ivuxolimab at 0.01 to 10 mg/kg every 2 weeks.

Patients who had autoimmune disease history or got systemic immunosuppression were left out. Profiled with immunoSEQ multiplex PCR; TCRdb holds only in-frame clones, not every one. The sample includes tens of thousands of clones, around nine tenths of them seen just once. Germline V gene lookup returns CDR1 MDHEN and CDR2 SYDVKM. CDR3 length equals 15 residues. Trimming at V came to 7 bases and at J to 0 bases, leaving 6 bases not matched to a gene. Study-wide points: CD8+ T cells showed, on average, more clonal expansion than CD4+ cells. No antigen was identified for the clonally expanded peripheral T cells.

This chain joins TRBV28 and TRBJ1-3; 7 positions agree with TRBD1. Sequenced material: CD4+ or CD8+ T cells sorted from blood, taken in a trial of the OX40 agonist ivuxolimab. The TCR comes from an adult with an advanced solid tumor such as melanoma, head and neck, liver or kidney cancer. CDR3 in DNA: TGTGCCAGCACGACAGGGCTAGTCTCTGGAAACACCATATATTTT. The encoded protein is CASTTGLVSGNTIYF.